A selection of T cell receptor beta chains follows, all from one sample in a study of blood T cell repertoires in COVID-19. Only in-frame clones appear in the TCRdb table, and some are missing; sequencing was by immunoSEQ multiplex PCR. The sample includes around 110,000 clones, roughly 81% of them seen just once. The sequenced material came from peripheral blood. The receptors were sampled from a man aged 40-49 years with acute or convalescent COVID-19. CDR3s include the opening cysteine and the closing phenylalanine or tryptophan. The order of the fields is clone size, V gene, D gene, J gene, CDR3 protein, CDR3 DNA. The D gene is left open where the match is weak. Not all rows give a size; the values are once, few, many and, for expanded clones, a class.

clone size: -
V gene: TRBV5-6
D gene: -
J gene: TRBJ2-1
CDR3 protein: CASSLRRGYNEQFF
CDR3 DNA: TGTGCCAGCAGCTTGCGCAGGGGCTACAATGAGCAGTTCTTC

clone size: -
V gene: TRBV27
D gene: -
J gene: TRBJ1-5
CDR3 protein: CASSLLGAAQPQHF
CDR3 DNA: TGTGCCAGCAGTTTATTGGGGGCGGCCCAGCCCCAGCATTTT

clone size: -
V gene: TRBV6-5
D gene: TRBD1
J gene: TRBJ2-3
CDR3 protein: CASSRQGRDTQYF
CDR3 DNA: TGTGCCAGCAGCCGACAGGGCCGAGATACGCAGTATTTT

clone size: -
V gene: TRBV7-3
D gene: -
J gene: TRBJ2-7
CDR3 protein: CASSPGEGLEQYF
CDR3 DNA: TGTGCCAGCAGCCCTGGAGAGGGTCTCGAGCAGTACTTC

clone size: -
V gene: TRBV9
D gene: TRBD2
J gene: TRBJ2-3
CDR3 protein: CASSVQGGRADTQYF
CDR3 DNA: TGTGCCAGCAGCGTACAAGGAGGGAGGGCAGATACGCAGTATTTT

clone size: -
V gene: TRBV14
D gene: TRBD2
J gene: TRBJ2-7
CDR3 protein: CASSQDPTGTSLVEQYF
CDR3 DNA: TGTGCCAGCAGCCAAGACCCTACCGGGACTAGCTTGGTCGAGCAGTACTTC

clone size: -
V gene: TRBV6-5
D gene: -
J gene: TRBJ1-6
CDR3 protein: CASRDSSSYNSPLHF
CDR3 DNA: TGTGCCAGCCGGGACTCAAGCTCCTATAATTCACCCCTCCACTTT

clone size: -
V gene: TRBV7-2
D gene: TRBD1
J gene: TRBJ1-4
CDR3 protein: CASSLGQPSEKLFF
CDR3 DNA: TGTGCCAGCAGCTTGGGACAGCCCAGTGAAAAACTGTTTTTT

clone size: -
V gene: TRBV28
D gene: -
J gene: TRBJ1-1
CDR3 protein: CASSRERDTEAFF
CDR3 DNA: TGTGCCAGCAGCCGGGAGAGGGACACTGAAGCTTTCTTT

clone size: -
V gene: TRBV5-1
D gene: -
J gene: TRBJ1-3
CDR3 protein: CASSPTQGASGNTIYF
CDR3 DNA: TGCGCCAGCAGCCCAACACAGGGTGCCTCTGGAAACACCATATATTTT

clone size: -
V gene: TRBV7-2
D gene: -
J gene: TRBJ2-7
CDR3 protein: CASSFIAGPSYEQYF
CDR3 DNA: TGTGCCAGCAGCTTTATCGCAGGGCCTTCCTACGAGCAGTACTTC

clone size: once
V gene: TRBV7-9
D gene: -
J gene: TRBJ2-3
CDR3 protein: CASSLTSLGADTQYF
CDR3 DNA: TGTGCCAGCAGCTTAACTAGTTTGGGGGCGGATACGCAGTATTTT

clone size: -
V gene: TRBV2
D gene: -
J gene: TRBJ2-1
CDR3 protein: CASTVSLRNEQFF
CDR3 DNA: TGTGCCAGCACGGTCTCACTACGCAATGAGCAGTTCTTC

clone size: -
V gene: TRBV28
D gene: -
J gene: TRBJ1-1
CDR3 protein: CASGLQGATEAFF
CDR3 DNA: TGTGCCAGCGGCTTACAGGGAGCCACTGAAGCTTTCTTT

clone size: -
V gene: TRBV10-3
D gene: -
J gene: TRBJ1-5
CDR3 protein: CAISESKGKSNQPQHF
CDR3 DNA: TGTGCCATCAGTGAGTCGAAGGGGAAAAGCAATCAGCCCCAGCATTTT

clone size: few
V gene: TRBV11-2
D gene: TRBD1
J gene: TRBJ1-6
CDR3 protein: CASSLGQHNSPLHF
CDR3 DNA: TGTGCCAGCAGCTTGGGACAGCATAATTCACCCCTCCACTTT

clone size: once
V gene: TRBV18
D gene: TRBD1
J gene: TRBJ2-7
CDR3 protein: CASSLRQGQGEQYF
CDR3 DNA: TGTGCCAGCTCACTGCGACAGGGGCAAGGCGAGCAGTACTTC

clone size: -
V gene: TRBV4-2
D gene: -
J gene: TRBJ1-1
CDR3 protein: CASSLEGHLNTEAFF
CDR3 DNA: TGTGCCAGCAGCTTAGAGGGTCACCTGAACACTGAAGCTTTCTTT

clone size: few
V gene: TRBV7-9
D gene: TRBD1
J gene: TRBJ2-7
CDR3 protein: CASSPDRGYEQYF
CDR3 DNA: TGTGCCAGCAGCCCTGACAGGGGCTACGAGCAGTACTTC

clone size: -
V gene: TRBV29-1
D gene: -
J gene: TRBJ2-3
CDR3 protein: CSVSSADTQYF
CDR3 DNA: TGCAGCGTTTCGAGCGCAGATACGCAGTATTTT

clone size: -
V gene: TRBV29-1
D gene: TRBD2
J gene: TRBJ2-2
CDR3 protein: CSVEVGLAGIAGELFF
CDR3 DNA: TGCAGCGTTGAAGTAGGGCTAGCGGGAATCGCCGGGGAGCTGTTTTTT

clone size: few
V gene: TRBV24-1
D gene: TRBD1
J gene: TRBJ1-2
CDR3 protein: CATSGGTGQAGGYTF
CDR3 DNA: TGTGCCACCAGTGGTGGGACAGGTCAGGCGGGAGGCTACACCTTC

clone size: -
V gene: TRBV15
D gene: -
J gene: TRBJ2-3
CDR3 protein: CATSRYSGSTDTQYF
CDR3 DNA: TGTGCCACCAGCAGGTATAGCGGATCCACAGATACGCAGTATTTT

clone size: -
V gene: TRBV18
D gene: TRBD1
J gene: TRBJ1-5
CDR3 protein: CASSHRGTTNQPQHF
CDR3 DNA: TGTGCCAGCTCACACAGGGGTACGACTAATCAGCCCCAGCATTTT

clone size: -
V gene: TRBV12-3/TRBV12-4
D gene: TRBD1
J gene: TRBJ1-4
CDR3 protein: CASPHRGGEKLFF
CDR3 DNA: TGTGCCAGTCCACACAGGGGAGGAGAAAAACTGTTTTTT

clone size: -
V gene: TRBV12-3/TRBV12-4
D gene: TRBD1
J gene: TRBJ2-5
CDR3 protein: CASSWDRGGPQYF
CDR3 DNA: TGTGCCAGCAGCTGGGACAGGGGAGGGCCCCAGTACTTC

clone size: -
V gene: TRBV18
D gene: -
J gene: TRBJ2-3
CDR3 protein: CASSPPSGVVTDTQYF
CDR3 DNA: TGTGCCAGCTCACCACCCTCAGGGGTGGTTACAGATACGCAGTATTTT

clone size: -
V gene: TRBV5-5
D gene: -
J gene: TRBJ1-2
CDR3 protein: CASSLRQAYGYTF
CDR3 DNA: TGTGCCAGCAGCCTTAGACAGGCGTATGGCTACACCTTC

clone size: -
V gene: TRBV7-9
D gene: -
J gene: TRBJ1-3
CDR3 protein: CASSPYRDSGNTIYF
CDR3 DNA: TGTGCCAGCAGCCCCTACAGGGACTCTGGAAACACCATATATTTT

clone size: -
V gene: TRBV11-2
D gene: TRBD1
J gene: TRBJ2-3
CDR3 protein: CASSFSTGGGTQYF
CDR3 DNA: TGTGCCAGCAGCTTCTCCACAGGGGGAGGTACGCAGTATTTT

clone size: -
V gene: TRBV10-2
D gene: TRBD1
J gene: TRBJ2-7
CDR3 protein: CASRQGASYEQYF
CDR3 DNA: TGCGCCAGCAGACAGGGGGCCTCCTACGAGCAGTACTTC

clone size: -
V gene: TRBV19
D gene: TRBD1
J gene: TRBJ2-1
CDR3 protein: CASSIGTGSSYNEQFF
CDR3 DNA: TGTGCCAGTAGTATCGGGACAGGGAGTTCCTACAATGAGCAGTTCTTC

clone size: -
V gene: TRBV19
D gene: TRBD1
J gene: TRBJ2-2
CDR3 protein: CASSIGGGQGVTGELFF
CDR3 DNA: TGTGCCAGTAGTATAGGCGGGGGACAGGGGGTTACCGGGGAGCTGTTTTTT

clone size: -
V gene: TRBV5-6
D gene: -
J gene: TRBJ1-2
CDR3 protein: CASSLVPRPNYGYTF
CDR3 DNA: TGTGCCAGCAGCTTGGTGCCCAGGCCTAACTATGGCTACACCTTC

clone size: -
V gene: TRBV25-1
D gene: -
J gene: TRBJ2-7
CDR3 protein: CANPPGRTEQYF
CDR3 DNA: TGTGCCAACCCCCCTGGGAGAACCGAGCAGTACTTC

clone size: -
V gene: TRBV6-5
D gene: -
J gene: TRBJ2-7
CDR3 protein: CASSYSRGYEQYF
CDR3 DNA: TGTGCCAGCAGTTACTCGAGGGGGTACGAGCAGTACTTC

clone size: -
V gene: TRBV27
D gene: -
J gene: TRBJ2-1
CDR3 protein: CASSSPLASNEQFF
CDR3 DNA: TGTGCCAGCAGTTCGCCACTAGCTTCCAATGAGCAGTTCTTC

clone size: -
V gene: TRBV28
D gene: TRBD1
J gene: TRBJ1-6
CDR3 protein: CASSWAGGSYNSPLHF
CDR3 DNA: TGTGCCAGCAGTTGGGCAGGGGGGTCCTATAATTCACCCCTCCACTTT

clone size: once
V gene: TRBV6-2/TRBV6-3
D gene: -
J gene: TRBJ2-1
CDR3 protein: CASSYSAGSRNEQFF
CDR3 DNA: TGTGCCAGCAGTTACTCAGCCGGGAGTCGCAATGAGCAGTTCTTC

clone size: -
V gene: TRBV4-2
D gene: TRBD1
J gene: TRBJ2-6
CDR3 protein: CASSLTGGSGANVLTF
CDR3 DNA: TGTGCCAGCAGTCTTACAGGGGGCTCTGGGGCCAACGTCCTGACTTTC

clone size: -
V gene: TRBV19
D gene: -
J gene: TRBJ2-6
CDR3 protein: CASRADTSGANVLTF
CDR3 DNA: TGTGCCAGTAGGGCCGACACGTCTGGGGCCAACGTCCTGACTTTC

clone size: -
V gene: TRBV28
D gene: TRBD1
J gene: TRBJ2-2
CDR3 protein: CASSSLGTGNTGELFF
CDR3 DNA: TGTGCCAGCAGTTCCCTCGGGACAGGGAACACCGGGGAGCTGTTTTTT

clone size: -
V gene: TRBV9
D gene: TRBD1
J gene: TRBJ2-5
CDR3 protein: CASSRQGGETQYF
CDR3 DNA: TGTGCCAGCAGTCGACAGGGTGGGGAGACCCAGTACTTC

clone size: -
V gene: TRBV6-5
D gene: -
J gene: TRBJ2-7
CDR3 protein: CASIRTQGSYEQYF
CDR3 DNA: TGTGCCAGCATCCGAACACAGGGATCGTACGAGCAGTACTTC

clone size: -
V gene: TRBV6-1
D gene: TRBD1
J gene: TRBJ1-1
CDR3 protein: CASSERTGGTFF
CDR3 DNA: TGTGCCAGCAGTGAACGGACAGGGGGGACTTTCTTT

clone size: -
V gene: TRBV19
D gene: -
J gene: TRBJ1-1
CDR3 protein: CASSIDPGRRTAFF
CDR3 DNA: TGTGCCAGTAGTATAGATCCTGGCAGGAGGACAGCTTTCTTT

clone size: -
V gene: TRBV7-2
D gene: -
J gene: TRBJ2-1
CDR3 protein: CASSEPGRAYNEQFF
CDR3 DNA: TGTGCCAGCAGCGAACCCGGGCGGGCTTACAATGAGCAGTTCTTC

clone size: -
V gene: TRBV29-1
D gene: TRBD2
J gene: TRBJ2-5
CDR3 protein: CSVGLAGETQYF
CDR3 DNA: TGCAGCGTGGGACTAGCGGGGGAGACCCAGTACTTC

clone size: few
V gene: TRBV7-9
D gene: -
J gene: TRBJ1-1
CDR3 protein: CASSAQQGIAEAFF
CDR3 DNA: TGTGCCAGCAGCGCCCAACAGGGAATCGCTGAAGCTTTCTTT

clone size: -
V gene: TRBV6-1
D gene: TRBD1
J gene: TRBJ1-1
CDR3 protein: CASSEWATGVSTEAFF
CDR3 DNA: TGTGCCAGCAGTGAATGGGCAACAGGGGTGAGCACTGAAGCTTTCTTT

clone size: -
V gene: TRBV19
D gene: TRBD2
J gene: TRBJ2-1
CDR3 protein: CACQRGSYNEQFF
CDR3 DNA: TGTGCCTGCCAGCGGGGGTCCTACAATGAGCAGTTCTTC

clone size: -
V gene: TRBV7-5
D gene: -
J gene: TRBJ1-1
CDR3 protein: CARRSREATEAFF
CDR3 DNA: TGTGCCAGAAGGTCTCGCGAGGCCACTGAAGCTTTCTTT

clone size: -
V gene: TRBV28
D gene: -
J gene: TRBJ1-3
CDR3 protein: CASYGGRVSGNTIYF
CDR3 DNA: TGTGCCAGCTACGGGGGGCGAGTTTCAGGAAACACCATATATTTT

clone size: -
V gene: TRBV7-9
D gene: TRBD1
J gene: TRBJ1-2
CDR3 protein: CASSLVGRGAGYTF
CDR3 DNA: TGTGCCAGCAGCTTAGTTGGCAGGGGGGCTGGCTACACCTTC

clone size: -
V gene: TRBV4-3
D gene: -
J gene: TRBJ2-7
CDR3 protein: CASSHDAGTPPLEQYF
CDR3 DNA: TGCGCCAGCAGCCATGACGCCGGGACTCCGCCCCTCGAGCAGTACTTC

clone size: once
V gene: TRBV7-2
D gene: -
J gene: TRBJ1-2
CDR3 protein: CASSLAGNYGYTF
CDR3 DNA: TGTGCCAGCAGCTTAGCCGGGAACTATGGCTACACCTTC

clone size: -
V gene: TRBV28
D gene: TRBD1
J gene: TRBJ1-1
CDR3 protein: CAIQSRGVTEAFF
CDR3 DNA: TGTGCCATACAGTCCAGGGGGGTGACTGAAGCTTTCTTT